This T cell receptor (beta chain) derives from a study of PD-1 blockade in classical Hodgkin lymphoma. At the level of the study: Patients were dosed intravenously with nivolumab at 3 mg/kg every 2 weeks.

Here immunoSEQ multiplex PCR was the method, and the copy in TCRdb shows in-frame clones only, minus some. This repertoire shows 35,000 to 50,000 clones, about 70% found once; its top ten account for approximately 3%. CDR1 and CDR2 (germline): SGHTA, FQGNSA. Trimming removed 0 bases from V and 4 bases from J, with 12 bases in between. The CDR3 sequence is 16 residues long. Time point meaning: cycle 4 day 1 (C4D1), after five to seven weeks of nivolumab. Every patient had relapsed following autologous stem cell transplantation, and cohorts differed in brentuximab vedotin exposure. This clone was detected once.

The TCR comes from a human donor with classical Hodgkin lymphoma. This material consisted of peripheral blood mononuclear cells (PBMCs), taken before the fourth cycle of nivolumab. The V and J genes are TRBV7-2 and TRBJ1-4; the D gene is possibly TRBD1 (6 bases). The CDR3, as DNA: TGTGCCAGCAGCTTAGCAGGGGGGACCTTTAATGAAAAACTGTTTTTT. Its translation is CASSLAGGTFNEKLFF.